These T cell receptor beta chains were read from a single sample in a study of patients and donors after allogeneic stem cell transplantation. TCRdb independently ran MiXCR on the RT-PCR reads; one entry per CDR3 protein. The repertoire has approximately 200,000 distinct CDR3 sequences, roughly two fifths of them found once; the top ten carry 25% to 35%. The sequencing sample was made of blood, either unsorted or a sorted T cell fraction (not recorded which). These receptors originate from a human donor who was either an allogeneic HSCT recipient or a stem cell or donor lymphocyte infusion donor (not recorded which). It is not recorded whose cells these are; they may come from a transplant donor. Both conserved end residues are part of each CDR3. A D gene is named only where the DNA matches it firmly. Expanded clones are given a class, and other clones once, few, many or no size at all.

clone_size j_call v_call d_call cdr3_nt cdr3_aa
- TRBJ1-2 TRBV29-1 TRBD1 TGCAGCGTCGACAGGGGGCTCTATTATGGCTACACCTTC CSVDRGLYYGYTF
- TRBJ2-7 TRBV12-3/TRBV12-4 - TGTGCCAGCAGCTTGGCCATACCCCAGGAGCAGTACTTC CASSLAIPQEQYF
- TRBJ1-5 TRBV7-9 - TGTGCCAGCAGCTTTTTCCGGGGTATAGGAGAAAGCAATCAGCCCCAGCATTTT CASSFFRGIGESNQPQHF
few TRBJ2-2 TRBV27 - TGTGCCAGCACGGCAGGGGCCGGCACCGGGGAGCTGTTTTTT CASTAGAGTGELFF
few TRBJ1-4 TRBV3-1 - TGTGCCAGCAGCCAAGATGGTGAAAAACTGTTTTTT CASSQDGEKLFF
- TRBJ2-7 TRBV4-3 TRBD1 TGCGCCAGCAGCCAAACAGGGGGCGGAATGTACGAGCAGTACTTC CASSQTGGGMYEQYF
- TRBJ2-7 TRBV9 TRBD2 TGTGCCAGCAGCGCCGGGACTAGACCCTACGAGCAGTACTTC CASSAGTRPYEQYF
- TRBJ1-2 TRBV5-4 TRBD1 TGTGCCAGCAGCTTGGGGAGACAGGGCTATGGCTACACCTTC CASSLGRQGYGYTF
few TRBJ2-5 TRBV28 - TGTGCCAGCAGTTTCTCCGGGACTCTTCAAGAGACCCAGTACTTC CASSFSGTLQETQYF
- TRBJ2-1 TRBV6-5 TRBD2 TGTGCCAGCAGTTACATGCCATCCGGGACTATGCATGAGCAGTTCTTC CASSYMPSGTMHEQFF
few TRBJ2-1 TRBV9 TRBD2 TGTGCCAGCAGCCCCGTAGCGGGAGGGCCCTACAATGAGCAGTTCTTC CASSPVAGGPYNEQFF
- TRBJ2-1 TRBV14 - TGTGCCAGCAGCCAAGGATTGGGCCGTGAGCAGTTCTTC CASSQGLGREQFF
- TRBJ1-1 TRBV21-1 - TGTGCTCAGCCAGACGGACACCCCACGTGGACTGAAGCTTTCTTT CAQPDGHPTWTEAFF
few TRBJ1-1 TRBV6-1 - TGTGCCAGCAGTGAAGGCGCGAACACTGAAGCTTTCTTT CASSEGANTEAFF
few TRBJ1-1 TRBV18 - TGTGCCAGCTCACCACTTAGCGGCAACACTGAAGCTTTCTTT CASSPLSGNTEAFF
- TRBJ2-5 TRBV27 TRBD2 TGTGCCAGCAGTCCAGCTGGACTAGCGGGAGAAGAGACCCAGTACTTC CASSPAGLAGEETQYF
- TRBJ2-2 TRBV9 TRBD2 TGTGCCAGCAGCGTAGACCCTAGCGGGAGGGCCGGCGGCACCGGGGAGCTGTTTTTT CASSVDPSGRAGGTGELFF